This entry lists 30 T cell receptor beta chains sequenced from one sample in a study of blood T cell repertoires in COVID-19. Libraries were prepared by immunoSEQ multiplex PCR; TCRdb keeps only in-frame clonotypes and omits some of them. The sample holds about 210,000 clones, around 80% seen once. Sample: peripheral blood. The origin of the receptors is a woman aged 45-60 years with acute or convalescent COVID-19.

This rearrangement joins TRBV10-2 to TRBJ2-7, with 8 nucleotides matching TRBD1. CDR1 is WSHSY and CDR2 is SAAADI in the germline V gene. This CDR3 has 12 amino acids. The ends lost 8 bases at V and 6 bases at J; junction bases unmatched: 6. The CDR3 loop reads CASHDRGPEQYF. For the CDR3, the DNA is TGCGCCAGCCACGACAGGGGCCCCGAGCAGTACTTC.

This chain links TRBV11-3 with TRBJ2-3; 7 bases match TRBD1. This CDR3 comprises 13 residues. Germline lookup yields CDR1 SGHNT and CDR2 YENEEA. The V segment lost 8 bases and the J segment 3 bases; nucleotides outside the gene matches: 5. The chain's CDR3 is CASQGEGTDTQYF. DNA of the CDR3: TGTGCCAGCCAGGGGGAAGGGACAGATACGCAGTATTTT.

The rearrangement links TRBV6-6 to TRBJ1-3; D may be TRBD1 (5 bases). This CDR3 is 15 amino acids long. Looked up from germline, CDR1 is MNHNY and CDR2 is SVGAGI (reference sequence). The V and J ends lost 7 bases and 0 bases respectively, with 13 bases between them. The CDR3 bases are TGTGCCAGCACCCCTCCGGGACTCTCTGGAAACACCATATATTTT. Encoded protein: CASTPPGLSGNTIYF.

This sequence joins TRBV28 and TRBJ1-1; weak D call: TRBD1 (6 bases). With 4 bases removed from V and 1 base from J, the gap between germline ends came to 22 bases. The germline V gene encodes CDR1 MDHEN and CDR2 SYDVKM. CDR3 length: 18 residues. The CDR3 bases are TGTGCCAGCAGTTATGAACTGGGGACAACTTCCGAGAACACTGAAGCTTTCTTT. This translates into CASSYELGTTSENTEAFF.

The V call is TRBV28, the J call TRBJ2-3; 8 bases fit TRBD2. V shed 3 bases and J 4 bases; nucleotides not matched to a gene: 9. There are 16 residues in the CDR3. Germline V gene data show CDR1 as MDHEN and CDR2 as SYDVKM. Here the CDR3 DNA reads TGTGCCAGCAGTTTGGGCGGGGCGGGAGGCGCAGATACGCAGTATTTT. This codes for CASSLGGAGGADTQYF.

This chain links TRBV5-4 with TRBJ2-7, with D possibly TRBD2 on 7 matching bases. Germline CDR1 is SGHNT and CDR2 is YYREEE (reference sequence). V dropped 2 bases and J dropped 2 bases, with 17 bases sitting between them. The CDR3 runs to 16 residues. CDR3: CASSFLRGEGAYEQYF. The CDR3 coding sequence is TGTGCCAGCAGCTTCCTCCGGGGGGAGGGGGCCTACGAGCAGTACTTC.

This chain joins TRBV5-1 and TRBJ2-5; maybe TRBD1 (5 bases). V gave up 0 bases and J gave up 0 bases, with 9 bases separating them. This CDR3 contains 15 residues. Germline-derived CDR1 and CDR2 are SGHRS and YFSETQ. The CDR3 sequence: CASSLGQRDQETQYF. CDR3 coding DNA: TGCGCCAGCAGCTTGGGACAGAGAGACCAAGAGACCCAGTACTTC. Based on the CDR3 plus reference TRBV5-1 and TRBJ2-5, the full variable domain is KAGVTQTPRYLIKTRGQQVTLSCSPISGHRSVSWYQQTPGQGLQFLFEYFSETQRNKGNFPGRFSGRQFSNSRSEMNVSTLELGDSALYLCASSLGQRDQETQYFGPGTRLLVL.

This clone was counted a few times. Written as DNA, the CDR3 is TGTGCCAGCAGCCAGGATTCAGGGGAGCTAGAGACCCAGTACTTC. It codes for CASSQDSGELETQYF. The chain has TRBV4-2 and TRBJ2-5; a weak D match, TRBD1 (6 bases). Trimming pared 3 bases from V and 4 bases from J, leaving 15 bases between. CDR3 length: 15 amino acids. Germline lookup yields CDR1 LGHNA and CDR2 YNFKEQ.

J is TRBJ1-2 and V is TRBV4-1; D not certain. The germline V gene has CDR1 MGHRA and CDR2 YSYEKL. The V and J ends lost 0 bases and 3 bases respectively, with 14 bases between them. This CDR3 is 16 amino acids long. The CDR3 loop is CASSQDEARYDYGYTF. Here the CDR3 DNA reads TGCGCCAGCAGCCAAGATGAAGCGAGGTACGACTATGGCTACACCTTC.

The chain recombines TRBV4-2 with TRBJ2-1; D remains unclear. With 0 bases removed from V and 0 bases from J, the gap between germline ends came to 9 bases. Germline V gene lookup returns CDR1 LGHNA and CDR2 YNFKEQ. The CDR3 is 16 residues long. CDR3 in amino acids: CASSQEMLSSYNEQFF. The CDR3 DNA is TGTGCCAGCAGCCAAGAAATGCTCAGCTCCTACAATGAGCAGTTCTTC.

The J gene is TRBJ2-7, the V gene TRBV11-2, with 11 bases that match TRBD1. The CDR3 sequence is 15 residues long. Germline-derived CDR1 and CDR2 are SGHAT and FQNNGV. The V gene end was trimmed by 2 bases and the J gene end by 4 bases; junction bases not matched to a gene: 4. CDR3 amino acids: CASSLFRDRGYEQYF. Written as DNA, the CDR3 is TGTGCCAGCAGCTTATTCCGGGACAGGGGGTACGAGCAGTACTTC.

This chain connects TRBV5-1 to TRBJ2-3; tentative D call: TRBD1 (6 bases). V was pared by 6 bases and J by 0 bases, with 17 bases between. The CDR3 loop spans 16 amino acids. In germline, CDR1 is SGHRS, CDR2 YFSETQ. This CDR3 is CASIPRGGKSTDTQYF. CDR3 in DNA: TGCGCCAGCATCCCCCGAGGGGGAAAGAGCACAGATACGCAGTATTTT.

The table lists this clone with a count of one. With a much larger clone just one base away, this may be a read error. The chain couples TRBV9 to TRBJ2-7, with 9 nucleotides matching TRBD2. The CDR3 has 14 residues. The V and J ends lost 0 bases and 2 bases, in that order; junction bases with no gene match: 0. Germline CDR1 reads SGDLS; CDR2 reads YYNGEE. CDR3 nucleotides: TGTGCCAGCAGCGTAGGACTAGCGGCCTACGAGCAGTACTTC. Translated, it gives CASSVGLAAYEQYF.

The rearrangement joins TRBV29-1 to TRBJ2-7; D may be TRBD2 (6 bases). Germline loops: CDR1 SQVTM, CDR2 ANQGSEA. The CDR3 is 12 residues long. V lost 4 bases to trimming and J lost 4 bases, with 11 bases between them. CDR3 sequence: CSVAAGRYEQYF. The CDR3, as DNA: TGCAGCGTTGCAGCGGGTCGTTACGAGCAGTACTTC.

This clone was observed once. The chain uses TRBV5-4 and TRBJ1-1; D might be TRBD1 (5 bases). The CDR3 consists of 14 residues. Germline values: CDR1 SGHNT, CDR2 YYREEE (reference sequence). V lost 2 bases to trimming and J lost 5 bases, with 13 bases between them. The CDR3 spells CASSFWQGGTEAFF. DNA for the CDR3: TGTGCCAGCAGCTTTTGGCAGGGAGGAACTGAAGCTTTCTTT.

This clone occurred many times. The chain is built from TRBV5-1 and TRBJ2-7; TRBD1 is a possible D gene (5 bases). The CDR3 has 15 amino acids. The V gene lost 3 bases and the J gene lost 3 bases, with 16 bases spanning the gap. Germline-derived CDR1 and CDR2 are SGHRS and YFSETQ. CDR3 coding DNA: TGCGCCAGCAGCTGGGGCCATGGAGACAGCTACGAGCAGTACTTC. Translated: CASSWGHGDSYEQYF.

The rearrangement uses TRBV19 and TRBJ2-1; 11 nucleotides match TRBD2. This CDR3 spans 15 amino acids. Per the germline V gene, CDR1 is LNHDA and CDR2 is SQIVND (reference sequence). Trimming cost V 3 bases and J 7 bases; bases outside gene matches: 5. The CDR3: CASSIHSGRVNEQFF. In DNA, the CDR3 is TGTGCCAGTAGTATCCATAGCGGGAGGGTAAATGAGCAGTTCTTC. The variable domain in full, with the rest retrieved from reference TRBV19 and TRBJ2-1, is DGGITQSPKYLFRKEGQNVTLSCEQNLNHDAMYWYRQDPGQGLRLIYYSQIVNDFQKGDIAEGYSVSREKKESFPLTVTSAQKNPTAFYLCASSIHSGRVNEQFFGPGTRLTVL.

The table lists this clone with a count of one. The chain has TRBV18 and TRBJ2-5; 9 bases fit TRBD2. Germline assignment: CDR1 KGHSH and CDR2 LQKENI. Unmatched junction bases numbered 6, after V lost 0 bases and J lost 1 base. The CDR3 sequence is 17 residues long. This chain's CDR3 is CASSPPRLAGFQETQYF. Written as DNA, the CDR3 is TGTGCCAGCTCACCACCCCGCCTAGCGGGGTTCCAAGAGACCCAGTACTTC.

Only a few counts were recorded for this clone. J is TRBJ1-1 and V is TRBV30, with D perhaps matching TRBD1 (6 bases). V was pared by 0 bases and J by 5 bases, with 13 bases between. The CDR3 covers 14 residues. CDR1 and CDR2 (germline): GTSNPN, SVGIG (reference sequence). The CDR3 sequence is CAWSVSAGATEAFF. The CDR3, as DNA: TGTGCCTGGAGTGTTTCGGCAGGGGCGACTGAAGCTTTCTTT.

The rearrangement joins TRBV15 to TRBJ2-5; D not resolved. Trimming took off 3 bases at V and 3 bases at J, with 8 bases between the two ends. The CDR3 contains 13 residues. CDR1 is LNHNV, CDR2 YYDKDF, per germline (reference sequence). CDR3 residues: CATSRGYKETQYF. The CDR3 nucleotides read TGTGCCACCAGCAGGGGCTACAAAGAGACCCAGTACTTC.

The V call is TRBV25-1, the J call TRBJ1-3; D not resolved. Germline CDR1 is MGHDK and CDR2 is SYGVNS. V was shortened by 5 bases and J by 4 bases, with 12 bases between the two germline ends. This CDR3 is 14 amino acids long. CDR3 sequence (DNA): TGTGCCAGCAGTCTAGAGGGCGTGGGAAACACCATATATTTT. This codes for CASSLEGVGNTIYF.

The chain couples TRBV20-1 to TRBJ1-1; D not resolved. V was cut by 2 bases and J by 7 bases, with 8 bases left in between. The CDR3 length is 11 residues. Germline CDR1 reads DFQATT; CDR2 reads SNEGSKA (reference sequence). The CDR3 DNA reads as TGCAGTGCTAGACAGGCGGGTGAAGCTTTCTTT. Its protein product is CSARQAGEAFF.

This clone was counted only a few times. The chain carries TRBV7-2 and TRBJ2-1; 7 bases line up with TRBD2. Per germline, CDR1 SGHTA and CDR2 FQGNSA. J was trimmed by 5 bases and V by 5 bases; bases with no gene match: 21. The CDR3 length is 19 residues. CDR3 sequence reads: CASSLRPFPSGPRHNEQFF. Here the CDR3 DNA reads TGTGCCAGCAGCCTACGACCCTTTCCTAGCGGCCCGAGGCACAATGAGCAGTTCTTC.

V usage is TRBV9 and J usage is TRBJ2-7; 10 positions agree with TRBD2. The germline V gene has CDR1 SGDLS and CDR2 YYNGEE. V lost 5 bases to trimming and J lost 0 bases; unmatched junction nucleotides: 2. The CDR3 covers 14 residues. The CDR3 DNA follows: TGTGCCAGCAGTAGCGGGGGGACCTCCTACGAGCAGTACTTC. Translated, it gives CASSSGGTSYEQYF.

V usage is TRBV6-5 and J usage is TRBJ2-1, with a tentative D call TRBD1 (5 bases). CDR1 MNHEY and CDR2 SVGAGI come from the germline V gene. V was cut by 2 bases and J by 4 bases, with 12 bases left in between. There are 15 residues in the CDR3. For the CDR3, the DNA is TGTGCCAGCAGTTACACAGCAGGGAAATACAATGAGCAGTTCTTC. This encodes CASSYTAGKYNEQFF.

This rearrangement joins TRBV3-1 (or the pseudogene TRBV3-2) to TRBJ2-1; 7 nucleotides line up with TRBD2. Germline values: CDR1 LGHDT, CDR2 YNNKEL (reference sequence). The CDR3 is 15 amino acids. V lost 3 bases and J lost 6; bases outside the gene matches: 8. The CDR3 here is CASSQLADQANEQFF. DNA of the CDR3: TGTGCCAGCAGCCAGCTAGCGGACCAGGCCAATGAGCAGTTCTTC.

The gene calls are TRBV24-1 and TRBJ2-5; 9 nucleotides agree with TRBD2. Germline V lookup: CDR1 KGHDR, CDR2 SFDVKD. V dropped 0 bases and J dropped 5; count of bases not matched to a gene: 9. This CDR3 has 17 residues. DNA for the CDR3: TGTGCCACCAGTGATTTGGATAGCGGGAGTTTGGGCGAGACCCAGTACTTC. Protein: CATSDLDSGSLGETQYF.

V and J are TRBV19 and TRBJ2-1, with TRBD2 identical over 11 bases. The CDR3 totals 15 residues. Trimming took 7 bases from V and 5 from J; bases not matched to a gene: 7. Germline CDR1 reads LNHDA; CDR2 reads SQIVND (reference sequence). Here the CDR3 DNA reads TGTGCCAGTACCAGGGGGACTAGCGGCAACAATGAGCAGTTCTTC. Translating it yields CASTRGTSGNNEQFF. Full variable domain (outside the CDR3, taken from reference TRBV19 and TRBJ2-1): DGGITQSPKYLFRKEGQNVTLSCEQNLNHDAMYWYRQDPGQGLRLIYYSQIVNDFQKGDIAEGYSVSREKKESFPLTVTSAQKNPTAFYLCASTRGTSGNNEQFFGPGTRLTVL.

The chain uses TRBV2 and TRBJ2-5; D may be TRBD1 (6 bases). The CDR3 extends over 16 amino acids. CDR1 and CDR2 from the germline V gene are SNHLY and FYNNEI. The V end was cut by 7 bases, the J end by 2 bases, with 20 bases between. The CDR3 reads CASTRGTSGYQETQYF. The CDR3 DNA follows: TGTGCCAGCACAAGGGGGACGAGCGGATATCAAGAGACCCAGTACTTC.

This sequence joins TRBV18 and TRBJ1-1, with 7 positions matching TRBD1. After removal of 6 bases from V and 0 bases from J, the junction contained 7 bases not matched to a gene. Germline V gene data show CDR1 as KGHSH and CDR2 as LQKENI. The length of the CDR3 is 15 residues. The CDR3 protein is CASSPGQEMNTEAFF. As DNA, the CDR3 is TGTGCCAGCTCTCCAGGACAGGAGATGAACACTGAAGCTTTCTTT.